The 5 T cell receptor beta chains below all came from one sample that was sequenced in a study of identifying expanded T cells in peripheral blood (dated by TCRdb to the late 2010s). The library was obtained by the immunoSEQ multiplex PCR assay. In TCRdb, the immuneACCESS table is reduced to in-frame sequences with V and J assigned. These tables do not hold every clone; where another copy was compared, an unresolved V gene accounts for under half, and the others remain unexplained. This sample is represented by about 63,000 clones; roughly four fifths of them were singletons. Clones ranked in the top ten supply 19% of the sample. Sequences were obtained from blood. The receptors here all came from a person between 18 and 75 years old in good health.

V is TRBV11-2 and J is TRBJ2-3; D remains ambiguous. This CDR3 is 14 amino acids long. CDR1 is SGHAT, CDR2 FQNNGV, per germline. The V gene lost 7 bases and the J gene lost 0 bases, with 11 bases spanning the gap. The CDR3: CASTWTSSTDTQYF. The CDR3 bases are TGTGCCAGCACCTGGACGTCTAGCACAGATACGCAGTATTTT.

The gene calls are TRBV7-2 and TRBJ2-7, with TRBD2 matching over 12 bases. This CDR3 spans 13 amino acids. Trimming removed 4 bases from V and 11 bases from J; junction bases left unmatched: 6. Germline loops: CDR1 SGHTA, CDR2 FQGNSA. The CDR3: CASSSLAGGHEYF. The CDR3, as DNA: TGTGCCAGCAGCTCCCTAGCGGGAGGGCACGAGTACTTC.

The genes are TRBV5-1 and TRBJ2-2; tentative D call: TRBD2 (6 bases). The CDR3 sequence is 13 residues long. V lost 6 bases and J lost 6, with 12 bases in between. Germline V CDR1 and CDR2: SGHRS, YFSETQ. The CDR3, as DNA: TGCGCCAGCACCGTCACTAGCCCCGGGGAGCTGTTTTTT. Translated, it gives CASTVTSPGELFF.

The chain joins TRBV6-1 to TRBJ2-1; TRBD2 agrees at 9 bases. CDR3 length: 15 amino acids. The germline gives CDR1 MNHNS, CDR2 SASEGT. V lost 7 bases, J lost 6 bases, and 10 bases stayed unmatched. This CDR3 reads CASIHLAGSANEQFF. The CDR3 region has the DNA TGTGCCAGCATTCATCTAGCGGGATCTGCCAATGAGCAGTTCTTC.

This CDR3 reads CASSYSGEETQYF. As DNA, the CDR3 is TGTGCCAGCAGTTACTCAGGAGAGGAGACCCAGTACTTC. This chain uses TRBV6-6 with TRBJ2-5, with D uncertain. The germline CDR1 and CDR2 sequences are MNHNY and SVGAGI (reference sequence). The V gene lost 0 bases and the J gene lost 5 bases, with 7 bases spanning the gap. The CDR3 has 13 amino acids.